The present TCR beta chain was sequenced within a study of regulatory T cells in long-lasting Graves disease. On the study more broadly: Patients met the persistent Graves' disease definition after over 5 years of antithyroid drugs with positive TSH receptor antibodies. Study-wide results and caveats: Having only a small sample size may have limited accuracy. Persistent disease favored TRBV28, TRBJ1-2 and TRBJ2-5.

Library construction for TCR beta used iRepertoire HTBI primers and Arm-PCR of CDR3 regions. MiXCR, applied by TCRdb to the multiplex PCR reads, yields one record per CDR3 protein. In the table there are nearly 350,000 distinct CDR3 sequences, around a fifth of which are singletons. The ends lost 6 bases at V and 6 bases at J; junction bases unmatched: 2. The CDR3 length is 14 residues. The V gene's germline CDR1 is MNHNS and CDR2 SASEGT. The time point was: persistent/refractory GD, antithyroid drugs over 5 years with positive TRAb. PBMC RNA was the source of the TCR library. This clonotype occurred many times. What it binds is not known.

The TCR sequence derives from a female donor with Graves disease. The input for sequencing was peripheral blood mononuclear cells (PBMCs), taken when the disease was refractory, from a patient treated with antithyroid drugs. The V and J genes are TRBV6-1 and TRBJ1-6, with TRBD1 matching over 10 bases. This CDR3 is CASRRTGGNSPLHF. CDR3 coding DNA: TGTGCCAGCAGACGGACAGGGGGTAATTCACCCCTCCACTTT.